This T cell receptor beta chain was captured by sequencing in a study of regulatory T cells in long-lasting Graves disease. The CDR3 spans 13 residues. Germline loops: CDR1 GTSNPN, CDR2 SVGIG (reference sequence). V lost 8 bases, J lost 9 bases, and 19 bases lay in between. Time point given: newly diagnosed GD, antithyroid drugs for less than 3 months. There was RNA extracted from PBMCs, and the TCR library was made from it. With regard to this clonotype: Its matching antigen is unknown.

Regarding the study as a whole: Only peripheral blood was studied, not thyroid tissue.

Library construction for TCR beta used iRepertoire HTBI primers and Arm-PCR of CDR3 regions. TCRdb reprocessed the multiplex PCR reads with MiXCR, giving one entry per CDR3 protein. The table shows fewer than 500,000 distinct CDR3 sequences, with 15% to 20% occurring only once. This same sample was also part of a study on T cells in Graves' hyperthyroidism and ophthalmopathy. That work states: A lack of ophthalmopathy progression within 18 months defined stable Graves' hyperthyroidism.

Source: peripheral blood mononuclear cells (PBMCs), taken at new diagnosis, from a patient treated with antithyroid drugs. The chain combines TRBV30 with TRBJ2-2; D unclear. This receptor was taken from a man aged 35 to 55 with Graves disease. For the CDR3, the DNA is TGTGCCAGAACCGGGCCCAAACCCAGGGAGCTGTTTTTT. Protein sequence: CARTGPKPRELFF.